This entry lists 27 T cell receptor beta chains sequenced from one sample in a study of blood T cell repertoires in COVID-19. TCRdb keeps only in-frame clones here, not all; method: immunoSEQ multiplex PCR. The sample shows fewer than 250,000 clones, 86% of them seen only once. The sequencing input was peripheral blood. These TCRs come from an older woman who had recovered from COVID-19.

The chain employs TRBV10-2 and TRBJ2-5; D is perhaps TRBD1 (6 bases). The germline V gene encodes CDR1 WSHSY and CDR2 SAAADI. CDR3 length equals 16 residues. Deletions cut 5 bases from V and 5 bases from J, with 21 bases between. CDR3 nucleotide sequence: TGCGCCAGCAGTTTCAACAGGGCCGGGTCAGTGGAGACCCAGTACTTC. Its translation is CASSFNRAGSVETQYF.

The V and J genes are TRBV5-1 and TRBJ2-5; TRBD2 aligns across 11 bases. Trimming removed 5 bases from V and 0 bases from J; junction bases left unmatched: 6. The V gene's germline CDR1 is SGHRS and CDR2 YFSETQ. The CDR3 is 16 amino acids. For the CDR3, the DNA is TGCGCCAGCAGACAACGGACTAGCGGGTACCAAGAGACCCAGTACTTC. Translation: CASRQRTSGYQETQYF.

The table lists this clone with a count of one. V and J are TRBV19 and TRBJ1-5; D gene unclear. Per the germline V gene, CDR1 is LNHDA and CDR2 is SQIVND (reference sequence). V was cut by 5 bases and J by 6 bases, with 8 bases left in between. CDR3 length: 12 residues. The CDR3 sequence: CASSRSGQPQHF. DNA of the CDR3: TGTGCCAGTAGTCGGTCCGGTCAGCCCCAGCATTTT.

The chain combines TRBV5-4 with TRBJ2-7; tentatively, D is TRBD2 (7 bases). Per the germline V gene, CDR1 is SGHNT and CDR2 is YYREEE (reference sequence). The CDR3 extends over 17 amino acids. Trimming cost V 6 bases and J 0 bases, with 22 bases left between them. The CDR3 protein is CASNSGGAGSASYEQYF. As DNA, the CDR3 is TGTGCCAGCAACTCTGGGGGGGCAGGTAGTGCCTCCTACGAGCAGTACTTC.

This clone was counted between two and nine times. The V and J genes are TRBV19 and TRBJ2-5, with 12 bases aligning to TRBD2. Germline assignment: CDR1 LNHDA and CDR2 SQIVND (reference sequence). The CDR3 consists of 16 residues. Trimming at V came to 8 bases and at J to 2 bases, leaving 9 bases not matched to a gene. CDR3 nucleotide sequence: TGTGCCAGTGGGGGGAGGACTAGCGGGATTCAAGAGACCCAGTACTTC. This sequence encodes CASGGRTSGIQETQYF.

V usage is TRBV28 and J usage is TRBJ1-2, with D perhaps TRBD1 (6 bases). The CDR3 is 16 residues long. V lost 3 bases to trimming and J lost 1 base, with 15 bases between them. Germline V lookup: CDR1 MDHEN, CDR2 SYDVKM. CDR3 residues: CASSLRSQGHNYGYTF. In nucleotides, the CDR3 is TGTGCCAGCAGTTTGAGAAGTCAGGGGCATAACTATGGCTACACCTTC.

The chain carries TRBV7-2 and TRBJ1-1; TRBD1 matches 7 bases. Germline V gene lookup returns CDR1 SGHTA and CDR2 FQGNSA. V lost 5 bases to trimming and J lost 5 bases; unmatched junction nucleotides: 11. The CDR3 is made up of 15 amino acids. The CDR3 coding sequence is TGTGCCAGCAGCAGACAGGGCCCAGCCGAAACTGAAGCTTTCTTT. This gives the protein CASSRQGPAETEAFF.

The chain joins TRBV28 to TRBJ1-5; D is uncertain. The CDR3 has 14 residues. Germline CDR1 reads MDHEN; CDR2 reads SYDVKM. With 3 bases removed from V and 6 bases from J, the gap between germline ends came to 12 bases. CDR3 DNA sequence: TGTGCCAGCAGTTTCCGAGGGTTAGGTCAGCCCCAGCATTTT. Amino acid sequence: CASSFRGLGQPQHF.

The V gene is TRBV3-1 (or the pseudogene TRBV3-2), the J gene TRBJ2-3, with TRBD2 matching 12 bases. CDR3 length: 17 amino acids. Germline CDR1 reads LGHDT; CDR2 reads YNNKEL (reference sequence). The V and J ends lost 2 bases and 2 bases, in that order; junction bases with no gene match: 5. The DNA of the CDR3 is TGTGCCAGCAGCCAACCGGGACTAGCGGGTCTCACAGATACGCAGTATTTT. Its translation is CASSQPGLAGLTDTQYF.

This chain connects TRBV5-6 to TRBJ2-5, with D uncertain. The germline gives CDR1 SGHDT, CDR2 YYEEEE. V dropped 3 bases and J dropped 5 bases, with 17 bases sitting between them. The CDR3 runs to 15 residues. The CDR3 nucleotides read TGTGCCAGCAGCTCATCTCGGTCAGGTCGGGAGACCCAGTACTTC. As protein: CASSSSRSGRETQYF.

The V and J genes are TRBV7-2 and TRBJ1-4, with D perhaps TRBD1 (6 bases). V was clipped by 2 bases and J by 4 bases, with 14 bases between them. Germline assignment: CDR1 SGHTA and CDR2 FQGNSA. The CDR3 runs to 16 residues. The CDR3 DNA is TGTGCCAGCAGCTTACGCCGGACAGCCATTAATGAAAAACTGTTTTTT. It yields the protein CASSLRRTAINEKLFF. The entire variable domain, with the rest obtained from reference TRBV7-2 and TRBJ1-4, is as follows: GAGVSQSPSNKVTEKGKDVELRCDPISGHTALYWYRQSLGQGLEFLIYFQGNSAPDKSGLPSDRFSAERTGGSVSTLTIQRTQQEDSAVYLCASSLRRTAINEKLFFGSGTQLSVL.

The rearrangement links TRBV28 to TRBJ2-5, with a tentative D call TRBD2 (6 bases). Germline lookup yields CDR1 MDHEN and CDR2 SYDVKM. V was trimmed by 6 bases and J by 4 bases, leaving 18 bases between them. The length of the CDR3 is 15 residues. CDR3 protein: CASRPRRGWGETQYF. DNA for the CDR3: TGTGCCAGCAGACCCCGGAGGGGCTGGGGAGAGACCCAGTACTTC.

This chain links TRBV7-2 with TRBJ1-6, with a tentative D call TRBD1 (5 bases). The V end lost 4 bases, the J end lost 9 bases, and 19 bases lay between the germline ends. Germline lookup yields CDR1 SGHTA and CDR2 FQGNSA. CDR3 length equals 16 residues. The CDR3 reads CASSSQVAGDGSPLHF. CDR3 DNA sequence: TGTGCCAGCAGCTCCCAGGTGGCGGGGGATGGTTCACCCCTCCACTTT.

CDR3 nucleotide sequence: TGTGCCACCAGCCACTGGACAGGGAGAGACAATTCTGAGCAGTTCTTC. As protein: CATSHWTGRDNSEQFF. This chain uses TRBV15 with TRBJ2-1; 8 positions agree with TRBD1. Germline CDR1 LNHNV, CDR2 YYDKDF (reference sequence). The CDR3 length is 16 residues. V shed 5 bases, J shed 9 bases, and the junction held 15 bases outside the gene matches.

The V call is TRBV5-1, the J call TRBJ1-5; TRBD1 agrees at 7 bases. Trimming removed 1 base from V and 4 bases from J; junction bases left unmatched: 5. CDR3 length equals 15 residues. CDR1 and CDR2 (germline): SGHRS, YFSETQ. Written as DNA, the CDR3 is TGCGCCAGCAGCTTGCAGCCAGGGGGTAATCAGCCCCAGCATTTT. Its protein product is CASSLQPGGNQPQHF.

The V gene is TRBV28, the J gene TRBJ1-4; D may be TRBD1 (5 bases). V was pared by 3 bases and J by 5 bases, with 16 bases between. CDR1 and CDR2 (germline): MDHEN, SYDVKM. The CDR3 spans 16 residues. CDR3 DNA: TGTGCCAGCAGTTTCCAGGGAAACAGGCGGAATGAAAAACTGTTTTTT. It is translated as CASSFQGNRRNEKLFF.

The V call is TRBV10-3, the J call TRBJ2-2, with D unresolved. CDR1 is ENHRY and CDR2 is SYGVKD in the germline V gene. V was pared by 3 bases and J by 2 bases, with 13 bases between. The CDR3 is 16 residues long. In DNA form, the CDR3 reads TGTGCCATCAGTGAAGGAAGCGTAATAAACACCGGGGAGCTGTTTTTT. It encodes CAISEGSVINTGELFF.

The rearrangement uses TRBV19 and TRBJ2-7, with 8 bases lining up with TRBD1. Germline V gene data show CDR1 as LNHDA and CDR2 as SQIVND (reference sequence). The CDR3 loop spans 15 amino acids. V was clipped by 4 bases and J by 3 bases; unmatched bases: 8. The CDR3 region has the DNA TGTGCCAGTAGTAGGTTACAGGGGGTGGACTACGAGCAGTACTTC. Its protein product is CASSRLQGVDYEQYF.

The J gene is TRBJ2-7, the V gene TRBV19, with D maybe TRBD2 (6 bases). Germline V gene data show CDR1 as LNHDA and CDR2 as SQIVND (reference sequence). There are 15 residues in the CDR3. V shed 1 base and J shed 6 bases, with 16 bases lying between them. CDR3 DNA: TGTGCCAGTAGTATAGTGGAGGGGACCGCCGCCGAGCAGTACTTC. It is translated as CASSIVEGTAAEQYF.

This clone came up once. The chain employs TRBV6-6 and TRBJ2-3; 8 bases match TRBD2. V was pared by 8 bases and J by 3 bases, with 10 bases of the junction left unmatched. CDR1 MNHNY and CDR2 SVGAGI come from the germline V gene (reference sequence). The CDR3 spans 15 residues. The CDR3 DNA reads as TGTGCCAGCTTTCGGGGGGGATCTTTGACAGATACGCAGTATTTT. Its protein product is CASFRGGSLTDTQYF.

This clone was observed a few times. The rearrangement joins TRBV2 to TRBJ1-1; no firm D call. Per the germline V gene, CDR1 is SNHLY and CDR2 is FYNNEI. The V end lost 3 bases, the J end lost 7 bases, and 6 bases lay between the germline ends. This CDR3 spans 11 amino acids. This CDR3 reads CASSEGGEAFF. CDR3 DNA: TGTGCCAGCAGTGAGGGAGGTGAAGCTTTCTTT.

In its sample, this clone was seen a few times. CDR3 DNA: TGTGCCAGCAGTACCGATTTTTCGGGCGGGGGCTACAATGAGCAGTTCTTC. It yields the protein CASSTDFSGGGYNEQFF. V usage is TRBV6-4 and J usage is TRBJ2-1, with TRBD2 identical over 7 bases. The V gene's germline CDR1 is MRHNA and CDR2 SNTAGT. This CDR3 contains 17 residues. The junction had 13 bases not matched to a gene; V was cut back by 5 bases and J by 3 bases.

J is TRBJ2-1 and V is TRBV7-2, with D perhaps TRBD1 (5 bases). The CDR3 runs to 16 residues. Germline CDR1 SGHTA, CDR2 FQGNSA. The V end was cut by 1 base, the J end by 4 bases, with 14 bases between. CDR3 DNA: TGTGCCAGCAGCTTAGTGGTAGGTAGGGGTTACAATGAGCAGTTCTTC. Protein: CASSLVVGRGYNEQFF.

The chain combines TRBV10-3 with TRBJ1-2; TRBD1 might be the D (5 bases). Germline V gene lookup returns CDR1 ENHRY and CDR2 SYGVKD. The ends were cut back, 5 bases at V and 5 bases at J, with 15 bases in the middle. The CDR3 is 14 residues long. The CDR3 region is CAISRGGITYGYTF. CDR3 DNA: TGTGCCATCAGTAGGGGCGGTATTACTTATGGCTACACCTTC.

J is TRBJ2-7 and V is TRBV29-1; 7 bases align to TRBD1. After removal of 7 bases from V and 4 bases from J, the junction contained 7 bases not matched to a gene. This CDR3 is built from 12 residues. Per germline, CDR1 SQVTM and CDR2 ANQGSEA. The CDR3: CSAWDSQYEQYF. The DNA of the CDR3 is TGCAGCGCCTGGGACAGCCAATACGAGCAGTACTTC.

J is TRBJ2-3 and V is TRBV2; tentative D call: TRBD2 (6 bases). The CDR3 runs 12 residues. Germline loops: CDR1 SNHLY, CDR2 FYNNEI. V lost 6 bases, J lost 6 bases, and 10 bases lay in between. The CDR3 bases are TGTGCCAGCAGGCGCGGAGGGGATACGCAGTATTTT. Amino acids: CASRRGGDTQYF.

CDR3 region: CASNPRTSGQETQYF. CDR3 DNA sequence: TGTGCCAGCAACCCTCGGACTAGCGGACAAGAGACCCAGTACTTC. The rearrangement uses TRBV2 and TRBJ2-5, with TRBD2 identical over 10 bases. CDR3 size: 15 residues. Trimming removed 7 bases from V and 2 bases from J; junction bases left unmatched: 7. Germline CDR1 reads SNHLY; CDR2 reads FYNNEI. The whole variable domain, filled in from reference TRBV2 and TRBJ2-5, reads EPEVTQTPSHQVTQMGQEVILRCVPISNHLYFYWYRQILGQKVEFLVSFYNNEISEKSEIFDDQFSVERPDGSNFTLKIRSTKLEDSAMYFCASNPRTSGQETQYFGPGTRLLVL.